The 18 T cell receptor beta chains given below trace back to one sample, sequenced in a study of T-cell memory formation after mild COVID-19. Each CDR3 protein is one row after TCRdb ran MiXCR on the 5' RACE reads. The profile shows 550,000 to 650,000 distinct CDR3 sequences, approximately 15% of them singletons. The sequenced material came from PBMCs or a T cell subset sorted from them (not recorded which). These TCRs come from an adult woman who had mild COVID-19 (a few samples of this study predate the infection). Cell type and time point are not known.

The rearrangement links TRBV24-1 to TRBJ2-3; TRBD1 matches 11 bases. CDR3 length equals 15 residues. Germline CDR1 is KGHDR and CDR2 is SFDVKD. After removal of 10 bases from V and 4 bases from J, the junction contained 9 bases not matched to a gene. The CDR3 loop is CATKRTGGEADTQYF. CDR3 sequence (DNA): TGTGCCACTAAGAGGACAGGGGGCGAAGCAGATACGCAGTATTTT.

This clonotype was detected a few times. For the CDR3, the DNA is TGTGCCAGCAGCCCCCAAGGACGGGCCCAAGGCTACACCTTC. Translated, it gives CASSPQGRAQGYTF. The chain is built from TRBV7-9 and TRBJ1-2; D not certain. V lost 5 bases, J lost 8 bases, and 18 bases lay in between. Germline CDR1 SEHNR, CDR2 FQNEAQ (reference sequence). The CDR3 contains 14 residues. The variable domain in full, with the rest retrieved from reference TRBV7-9 and TRBJ1-2, is DTGVSQNPRHKITKRGQNVTFRCDPISEHNRLYWYRQTLGQGPEFLTYFQNEAQLEKSRLLSDRFSAERPKGSFSTLEIQRTEQGDSAMYLCASSPQGRAQGYTFGSGTRLTVV.

The chain uses TRBV5-1 and TRBJ1-3; TRBD1 matches 8 bases. CDR1 is SGHRS, CDR2 YFSETQ, per germline. The CDR3 runs to 17 residues. Unmatched junction bases numbered 6, after V lost 0 bases and J lost 1 base. Here the CDR3 DNA reads TGCGCCAGCAGCTTGGAGGGACAGGCCCGATCTGGAAACACCATATATTTT. Amino acid sequence: CASSLEGQARSGNTIYF.

The rearrangement uses TRBV15 and TRBJ2-7; no definite D call. The CDR3 spans 15 residues. In germline, CDR1 is LNHNV, CDR2 YYDKDF (reference sequence). V shed 2 bases and J shed 1 base, with 12 bases lying between them. Written as DNA, the CDR3 is TGTGCCACCAGCAGAACACAGACGGGTTCCTACGAGCAGTACTTC. Amino acids: CATSRTQTGSYEQYF.

The chain links TRBV6-5 to TRBJ1-6; the match to TRBD1 covers 7 bases. Germline V gives CDR1 MNHEY, CDR2 SVGAGI. This CDR3 contains 15 residues. The trim removed 6 bases at V and 6 bases at J, leaving 8 bases unmatched. The DNA of the CDR3 is TGTGCCAGCAGGGACCGAGGGACAGCTAATTCACCCCTCCACTTT. The encoded protein is CASRDRGTANSPLHF.

The table lists this clonotype with a few counts. The CDR3 protein is CASSDASGRGPDTQYF. DNA of the CDR3: TGTGCCAGCAGTGATGCTAGCGGGCGCGGTCCAGATACGCAGTATTTT. The chain joins TRBV2 to TRBJ2-3; 8 bases fit TRBD2. Germline V gives CDR1 SNHLY, CDR2 FYNNEI. V gave up 3 bases and J gave up 4 bases; unmatched junction bases: 9. This CDR3 contains 16 residues.

The rearrangement links TRBV29-1 to TRBJ1-2; 7 positions agree with TRBD1. V lost 6 bases, J lost 8 bases, and 9 bases stayed unmatched. The germline gives CDR1 SQVTM, CDR2 ANQGSEA. The length of the CDR3 is 12 residues. The DNA of the CDR3 is TGCAGCGTCCCCGGACAGGACGAAGGCTACACCTTC. Its translation is CSVPGQDEGYTF. The full variable domain, in which reference TRBV29-1 and TRBJ1-2 provide the parts outside the CDR3, is SAVISQKPSRDICQRGTSLTIQCQVDSQVTMMFWYRQQPGQSLTLIATANQGSEATYESGFVIDKFPISRPNLTFSTLTVSNMSPEDSSIYLCSVPGQDEGYTFGSGTRLTVV.

This clonotype was observed a few times. V and J are TRBV27 and TRBJ2-7, with TRBD2 identical over 10 bases. V shed 6 bases and J 7 bases; nucleotides not matched to a gene: 3. Germline V CDR1 and CDR2: MNHEY, SMNVEV (reference sequence). The CDR3 length is 12 residues. CDR3 protein: CASSSGRDEQYF. CDR3 sequence (DNA): TGTGCCAGCAGCAGCGGGAGGGATGAGCAGTACTTC.

The chain carries TRBV9 and TRBJ2-7; tentative D call: TRBD2 (6 bases). This CDR3 is built from 14 residues. Trimming took 5 bases from V and 4 from J, leaving 16 bases between them. Germline V gene sequence: CDR1 SGDLS, CDR2 YYNGEE. Here the CDR3 DNA reads TGTGCCAGCAGTGCCGGGACTTCGCGATACGAGCAGTACTTC. This translates into CASSAGTSRYEQYF.

J is TRBJ1-1 and V is TRBV29-1; D ambiguous. Germline V CDR1 and CDR2: SQVTM, ANQGSEA. Trimming left V 6 bases short and J 1 base short, with 9 bases between. The length of the CDR3 is 12 residues. Here the CDR3 reads CSVKEGNTEAFF. Written as DNA, the CDR3 is TGCAGCGTAAAAGAGGGGAACACTGAAGCTTTCTTT.

The chain combines TRBV6-5 with TRBJ1-2; D is undetermined. This CDR3 is built from 15 residues. Germline assignment: CDR1 MNHEY and CDR2 SVGAGI. Trimming removed 3 bases at V and 2 bases at J, with 13 bases between. The CDR3 DNA reads as TGTGCCAGCAGTTATACTTGGACCGCGAACTATGGCTACACCTTC. Translating it yields CASSYTWTANYGYTF.

V and J are TRBV7-2 and TRBJ2-1; D tentatively reads TRBD1 or TRBD2 (5 bases each). The germline gives CDR1 SGHTA, CDR2 FQGNSA. Trimming pared 1 base from V and 5 bases from J, leaving 18 bases between. This CDR3 is 17 amino acids long. This CDR3 is CASSLDPPARGNNEQFF. For the CDR3, the DNA is TGTGCCAGCAGCTTAGACCCTCCAGCGAGGGGTAACAATGAGCAGTTCTTC.

This chain connects TRBV19 to TRBJ1-1, with a tentative D call TRBD1 (6 bases). Germline-derived CDR1 and CDR2 are LNHDA and SQIVND (reference sequence). The CDR3 contains 14 residues. V gave up 6 bases and J gave up 1 base, with 12 bases separating them. CDR3: CASSMVGANTEAFF. CDR3 DNA sequence: TGTGCCAGTAGCATGGTGGGGGCGAACACTGAAGCTTTCTTT.

This clonotype was seen more than once but under ten times. The chain employs TRBV23-1 and TRBJ1-5; 7 bases map to TRBD1. TRBV23-1 is sorted into the ORF group, with uncertain function. This CDR3 is built from 15 residues. V lost 3 bases and J lost 6; bases outside the gene matches: 8. The CDR3 DNA reads as TGCGCCAGCAGTCACCCCGTGACAGGGCTTCAGCCCCAGCATTTT. It encodes CASSHPVTGLQPQHF.

This chain links TRBV24-1 with TRBJ2-1; 12 bases are a match to TRBD2. Germline lookup yields CDR1 KGHDR and CDR2 SFDVKD. The ends lost 9 bases at V and 6 bases at J; junction bases unmatched: 5. CDR3 length equals 14 residues. The CDR3, as DNA: TGTGCCACCGGGACTAGCGGGTCGATCAATGAGCAGTTCTTC. This codes for CATGTSGSINEQFF.

The gene calls are TRBV27 and TRBJ2-7; D is perhaps TRBD2 (6 bases). The V gene's germline CDR1 is MNHEY and CDR2 SMNVEV (reference sequence). This CDR3 spans 15 amino acids. Deletions cut 7 bases from V and 2 bases from J, with 18 bases between. CDR3 sequence (DNA): TGTGCCAGCACCCCCAGAGGCGGGGTCACCTACGAGCAGTACTTC. Its protein product is CASTPRGGVTYEQYF.

This clonotype was detected ten times or more. Here the CDR3 reads CASSPRPQGANTEAFF. Here the CDR3 DNA reads TGTGCCAGCTCACCGAGGCCACAGGGGGCAAACACTGAAGCTTTCTTT. The gene calls are TRBV18 and TRBJ1-1; 9 nucleotides align to TRBD1. The CDR3 covers 16 residues. V was pared by 3 bases and J by 2 bases, with 7 bases of the junction left unmatched. Germline loops: CDR1 KGHSH, CDR2 LQKENI.

The rearrangement joins TRBV7-9 to TRBJ2-3; TRBD2 agrees at 9 bases. The trim removed 5 bases at V and 14 bases at J, leaving 8 bases unmatched. The CDR3 runs to 12 residues. Germline CDR1 is SEHNR and CDR2 is FQNEAQ (reference sequence). CDR3 DNA: TGTGCCAGCAGCGACGGACTAGCGAATCCGTATTTT. Residues: CASSDGLANPYF.